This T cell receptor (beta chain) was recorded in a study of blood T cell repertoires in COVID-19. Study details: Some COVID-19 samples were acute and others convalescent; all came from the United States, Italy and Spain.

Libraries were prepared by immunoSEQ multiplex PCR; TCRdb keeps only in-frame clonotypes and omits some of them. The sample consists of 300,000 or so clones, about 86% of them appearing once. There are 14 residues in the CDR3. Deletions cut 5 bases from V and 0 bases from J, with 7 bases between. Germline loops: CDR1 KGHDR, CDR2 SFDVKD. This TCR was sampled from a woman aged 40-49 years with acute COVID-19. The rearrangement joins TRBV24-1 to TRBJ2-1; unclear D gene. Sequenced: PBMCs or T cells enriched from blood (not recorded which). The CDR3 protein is CATSAHSSYNEQFF. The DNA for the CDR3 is TGTGCCACCAGTGCGCACAGCTCCTACAATGAGCAGTTCTTC.